This is a list of T cell receptor beta chains from one sample in a study of cytomegalovirus exposure and HLA in healthy donors. The protocol was immunoSEQ multiplex PCR, while the TCRdb copy is restricted to in-frame clones and leaves out a portion. The sample carries 200,000 or so clones, around four fifths recorded once. The sample was PBMCs. The receptors derive from a woman aged 45-65 years in good health and CMV-seropositive. CDR3s include the opening cysteine and the closing phenylalanine or tryptophan. The D gene is left open where the match is weak. Size is omitted from some rows. Given values are once, few, many or a class for expanded clones.

clone size: NA
V gene: TRBV27
J gene: TRBJ2-7
D gene: TRBD2
CDR3 protein: CASSPSSLLRLAGEDEQYF
CDR3 DNA: TGTGCCAGCAGCCCATCCTCCTTGTTACGACTAGCGGGAGAGGATGAGCAGTACTTC

clone size: NA
V gene: TRBV27
J gene: TRBJ2-3
D gene: TRBD1
CDR3 protein: CASSRGQGRSTDTQYF
CDR3 DNA: TGTGCCAGCAGTAGGGGACAGGGTCGTAGCACAGATACGCAGTATTTT

clone size: NA
V gene: TRBV2
J gene: TRBJ2-1
D gene: TRBD1
CDR3 protein: CASSGDRGLYNEQFF
CDR3 DNA: TGTGCCAGCAGTGGGGACAGGGGTCTCTACAATGAGCAGTTCTTC

clone size: NA
V gene: TRBV5-6
J gene: TRBJ2-2
D gene: NA
CDR3 protein: CASSLDRNTGELFF
CDR3 DNA: TGTGCCAGCAGCCTAGACAGGAACACCGGGGAGCTGTTTTTT

clone size: NA
V gene: TRBV6-5
J gene: TRBJ2-7
D gene: TRBD2
CDR3 protein: CATSTSGVIYEQYF
CDR3 DNA: TGTGCCACATCTACTAGCGGAGTGATTTACGAGCAGTACTTC

clone size: NA
V gene: TRBV5-6
J gene: TRBJ2-2
D gene: NA
CDR3 protein: CASSDAGGAGELFF
CDR3 DNA: TGTGCCAGCAGCGACGCCGGAGGCGCCGGGGAGCTGTTTTTT

clone size: few
V gene: TRBV5-5
J gene: TRBJ1-2
D gene: NA
CDR3 protein: CASSFRDGYTF
CDR3 DNA: TGTGCCAGCAGCTTTAGAGATGGCTACACCTTC

clone size: NA
V gene: TRBV4-1
J gene: TRBJ2-3
D gene: TRBD2
CDR3 protein: CASSERGGLEDTQYF
CDR3 DNA: TGCGCCAGCAGCGAGCGGGGGGGCCTAGAAGATACGCAGTATTTT

clone size: NA
V gene: TRBV6-5
J gene: TRBJ1-2
D gene: NA
CDR3 protein: CASSRGGGYGYTF
CDR3 DNA: TGTGCCAGCAGTCGGGGGGGCGGCTATGGCTACACCTTC

clone size: NA
V gene: TRBV20-1
J gene: TRBJ2-3
D gene: TRBD2
CDR3 protein: CSARVGLAQYF
CDR3 DNA: TGCAGTGCTAGAGTGGGACTAGCGCAGTATTTT

clone size: NA
V gene: TRBV28
J gene: TRBJ1-3
D gene: NA
CDR3 protein: CASTDSSGNTIYF
CDR3 DNA: TGTGCCAGCACTGACAGCTCTGGAAACACCATATATTTT

clone size: NA
V gene: TRBV5-6
J gene: TRBJ2-2
D gene: NA
CDR3 protein: CASTWGVSSTGELFF
CDR3 DNA: TGTGCCAGCACCTGGGGGGTTTCGAGCACCGGGGAGCTGTTTTTT

clone size: NA
V gene: TRBV28
J gene: TRBJ1-1
D gene: NA
CDR3 protein: CASRSRGTSGTEAFF
CDR3 DNA: TGTGCCAGCAGAAGCAGAGGTACTTCGGGCACTGAAGCTTTCTTT

clone size: NA
V gene: TRBV7-2
J gene: TRBJ2-3
D gene: TRBD2
CDR3 protein: CASSLIPPRGLASDTQYF
CDR3 DNA: TGTGCCAGCAGCTTGATCCCCCCCCGGGGACTAGCATCAGATACGCAGTATTTT

clone size: NA
V gene: TRBV15
J gene: TRBJ2-3
D gene: TRBD2
CDR3 protein: CATSRAGLVFDTQYF
CDR3 DNA: TGTGCCACCAGCAGAGCGGGACTAGTATTTGATACGCAGTATTTT

clone size: NA
V gene: TRBV7-2
J gene: TRBJ2-7
D gene: NA
CDR3 protein: CASSLSGYEQYF
CDR3 DNA: TGTGCCAGCAGCTTAAGCGGCTACGAGCAGTACTTC

clone size: NA
V gene: TRBV6-6
J gene: TRBJ2-2
D gene: TRBD2
CDR3 protein: CASSYPLGRGAGELFF
CDR3 DNA: TGTGCCAGCAGTTACCCCCTCGGGCGGGGGGCCGGGGAGCTGTTTTTT

clone size: few
V gene: TRBV10-3
J gene: TRBJ2-1
D gene: NA
CDR3 protein: CAISESIFNEQFF
CDR3 DNA: TGTGCCATCAGTGAGTCTATCTTTAATGAGCAGTTCTTC

clone size: NA
V gene: TRBV23-1
J gene: TRBJ1-5
D gene: NA
CDR3 protein: CASRNTGKKGQPQHF
CDR3 DNA: TGCGCCAGCAGAAATACAGGGAAGAAAGGTCAGCCCCAGCATTTT

clone size: few
V gene: TRBV18
J gene: TRBJ2-7
D gene: TRBD1
CDR3 protein: CASSPWDRSYEQYF
CDR3 DNA: TGTGCCAGCTCACCATGGGACAGATCCTACGAGCAGTACTTC

clone size: NA
V gene: TRBV15
J gene: TRBJ2-5
D gene: NA
CDR3 protein: CATSALEGQPLRGQYF
CDR3 DNA: TGTGCCACCAGCGCTCTCGAGGGACAGCCCCTGCGGGGCCAGTACTTC

clone size: NA
V gene: TRBV28
J gene: TRBJ1-2
D gene: NA
CDR3 protein: CASSLGGPSRYGYTF
CDR3 DNA: TGTGCCAGCAGTTTAGGCGGGCCCTCTAGATATGGCTACACCTTC

clone size: NA
V gene: TRBV30
J gene: TRBJ1-1
D gene: NA
CDR3 protein: CAWTGGGTTEAFF
CDR3 DNA: TGTGCCTGGACAGGAGGTGGAACCACTGAAGCTTTCTTT

clone size: NA
V gene: TRBV5-1
J gene: TRBJ2-1
D gene: NA
CDR3 protein: CASSLTGFGLYNEQFF
CDR3 DNA: TGCGCCAGCAGCTTGACCGGTTTTGGGCTATACAATGAGCAGTTCTTC

clone size: few
V gene: TRBV6-5
J gene: TRBJ2-2
D gene: NA
CDR3 protein: CASSYLPGANTGELFF
CDR3 DNA: TGTGCCAGCAGTTACCTTCCGGGAGCTAACACCGGGGAGCTGTTTTTT

clone size: NA
V gene: TRBV9
J gene: TRBJ2-1
D gene: TRBD2
CDR3 protein: CASSPGTSGIPTYYNEQFF
CDR3 DNA: TGTGCCAGCAGCCCCGGGACTAGCGGGATCCCAACCTACTACAATGAGCAGTTCTTC

clone size: once
V gene: TRBV7-2
J gene: TRBJ2-7
D gene: TRBD1
CDR3 protein: CASTTGGGLSYEQYF
CDR3 DNA: TGTGCCAGCACCACAGGGGGCGGCCTCTCCTACGAGCAGTACTTC

clone size: NA
V gene: TRBV5-8
J gene: TRBJ1-5
D gene: NA
CDR3 protein: CASSRGHFNQPQHF
CDR3 DNA: TGTGCCAGCAGCCGGGGACATTTCAATCAGCCCCAGCATTTT

clone size: NA
V gene: TRBV28
J gene: TRBJ2-6
D gene: NA
CDR3 protein: CASSLGSFTFSRSGANGLTF
CDR3 DNA: TGTGCCAGCAGTTTAGGCAGCTTTACCTTCTCCCGCTCTGGGGCCAACGGCCTGACTTTC

clone size: NA
V gene: TRBV6-1
J gene: TRBJ1-6
D gene: NA
CDR3 protein: CASSEWESSYNSPPHF
CDR3 DNA: TGTGCCAGCAGTGAATGGGAGAGCTCCTATAATTCACCCCCCCACTTT

clone size: NA
V gene: TRBV9
J gene: TRBJ2-2
D gene: TRBD1
CDR3 protein: CASSLTGAAGELFF
CDR3 DNA: TGTGCCAGCAGCCTAACAGGGGCGGCCGGGGAGCTGTTTTTT

clone size: NA
V gene: TRBV10-3
J gene: TRBJ1-1
D gene: NA
CDR3 protein: CAISASNLREAFF
CDR3 DNA: TGTGCCATCAGTGCCTCGAACCTGAGGGAAGCTTTCTTT

clone size: NA
V gene: TRBV2
J gene: TRBJ1-1
D gene: NA
CDR3 protein: CASRVSQANTEAFF
CDR3 DNA: TGTGCCAGCAGAGTTAGTCAGGCCAACACTGAAGCTTTCTTT

clone size: NA
V gene: TRBV7-6
J gene: TRBJ2-6
D gene: NA
CDR3 protein: CASSLALSGANVLTF
CDR3 DNA: TGTGCCAGCAGCTTAGCCCTGTCTGGGGCCAACGTCCTGACTTTC

clone size: NA
V gene: TRBV13
J gene: TRBJ2-6
D gene: NA
CDR3 protein: CASSLRPSGANGLTF
CDR3 DNA: TGTGCCAGCAGCTTGCGGCCCTCTGGGGCCAACGGCCTGACTTTC

clone size: NA
V gene: TRBV9
J gene: TRBJ2-3
D gene: NA
CDR3 protein: CASSVVTDTDTQYF
CDR3 DNA: TGTGCCAGCAGCGTAGTAACAGACACAGATACGCAGTATTTT

clone size: once
V gene: TRBV11-3
J gene: TRBJ2-2
D gene: NA
CDR3 protein: CASSLGALGPNTGELFF
CDR3 DNA: TGTGCCAGCAGCTTAGGGGCCTTGGGGCCGAACACCGGGGAGCTGTTTTTT

clone size: NA
V gene: TRBV18
J gene: TRBJ2-7
D gene: TRBD2
CDR3 protein: CASSPPSGGGNYEQYF
CDR3 DNA: TGTGCCAGCTCACCACCATCTGGCGGGGGGAACTACGAGCAGTACTTC

clone size: NA
V gene: TRBV27
J gene: TRBJ1-4
D gene: NA
CDR3 protein: CASSLSVATNEKLFF
CDR3 DNA: TGTGCCAGCAGTCTCTCCGTCGCAACTAATGAAAAACTGTTTTTT

clone size: NA
V gene: TRBV11-2
J gene: TRBJ2-6
D gene: NA
CDR3 protein: CASSLVYGQSSGANVLTF
CDR3 DNA: TGTGCCAGCAGCTTAGTTTATGGACAGTCCTCTGGGGCCAACGTCCTGACTTTC

clone size: NA
V gene: TRBV27
J gene: TRBJ1-2
D gene: NA
CDR3 protein: CASSFSPLDSYGYTF
CDR3 DNA: TGTGCCAGCAGTTTCTCCCCTTTGGACAGTTATGGCTACACCTTC

clone size: NA
V gene: TRBV5-1
J gene: TRBJ1-1
D gene: NA
CDR3 protein: CASSAGPNTEAFF
CDR3 DNA: TGCGCCAGCAGCGCGGGGCCGAACACTGAAGCTTTCTTT

clone size: NA
V gene: TRBV28
J gene: TRBJ1-5
D gene: NA
CDR3 protein: CAIRGSNQPQHF
CDR3 DNA: TGTGCCATCCGGGGGTCGAATCAGCCCCAGCATTTT

clone size: NA
V gene: TRBV4-1
J gene: TRBJ2-1
D gene: NA
CDR3 protein: CATSRGSSYNEQFF
CDR3 DNA: TGCGCCACTAGCCGGGGAAGCTCCTACAATGAGCAGTTCTTC

clone size: few
V gene: TRBV6-1
J gene: TRBJ2-1
D gene: NA
CDR3 protein: CASSGLEGGYNEQFF
CDR3 DNA: TGTGCCAGCAGTGGGTTAGAAGGGGGTTACAATGAGCAGTTCTTC

clone size: NA
V gene: TRBV4-2
J gene: TRBJ1-5
D gene: TRBD1
CDR3 protein: CASSQVGDRGLNQPQHF
CDR3 DNA: TGTGCCAGCAGCCAAGTTGGGGACAGGGGGCTCAATCAGCCCCAGCATTTT

clone size: few
V gene: TRBV19
J gene: TRBJ2-1
D gene: NA
CDR3 protein: CASSPTSINEQFF
CDR3 DNA: TGTGCCAGTAGTCCCACTAGTATCAATGAGCAGTTCTTC

clone size: NA
V gene: TRBV4-3
J gene: TRBJ2-1
D gene: NA
CDR3 protein: CASSQAGGTYNEQFF
CDR3 DNA: TGCGCCAGCAGCCAAGCCGGGGGAACCTACAATGAGCAGTTCTTC

clone size: NA
V gene: TRBV15
J gene: TRBJ2-7
D gene: NA
CDR3 protein: CATRPGGSYEQYF
CDR3 DNA: TGTGCCACCCGACCCGGGGGCTCCTACGAGCAGTACTTC

clone size: NA
V gene: TRBV7-2
J gene: TRBJ2-7
D gene: NA
CDR3 protein: CASGPGLKAYEQYF
CDR3 DNA: TGTGCCAGCGGGCCCGGACTGAAGGCCTACGAGCAGTACTTC

clone size: NA
V gene: TRBV7-9
J gene: TRBJ1-2
D gene: NA
CDR3 protein: CASSLAPGAWDGYTF
CDR3 DNA: TGTGCCAGCAGCTTAGCGCCAGGGGCATGGGATGGCTACACCTTC

clone size: NA
V gene: TRBV5-1
J gene: TRBJ1-2
D gene: TRBD1
CDR3 protein: CASSHGTETIGGYTF
CDR3 DNA: TGCGCCAGCAGCCACGGGACAGAAACTATCGGGGGCTACACCTTC

clone size: NA
V gene: TRBV5-5
J gene: TRBJ1-1
D gene: NA
CDR3 protein: CASAGQPNTEAFF
CDR3 DNA: TGTGCCAGCGCTGGACAGCCGAACACTGAAGCTTTCTTT

clone size: NA
V gene: TRBV28
J gene: TRBJ2-7
D gene: TRBD1
CDR3 protein: CASGALGQGTGEQYF
CDR3 DNA: TGTGCCAGCGGGGCACTAGGACAGGGAACGGGGGAGCAGTACTTC